The 30 T cell receptor delta chains in this list originate from one sample, sequenced in a study of gamma-delta T cells after stem cell transplantation. TCRdb re-called the RT-PCR reads via CATT. The sample records about 1,900 delta-chain clones, around 18% being singletons. Material for sequencing was gamma-delta T cells. The source of these receptors is a human donor. It is not recorded whose cells these are; they may come from a transplant donor.

This clone is labeled as medium-sized. This probably arose from a read error, given a far larger clone one base away. The V and J genes are TRDV2 and TRDJ1, with 11 bases lining up with TRDD3. Germline loops: CDR1 GEAIGNYY, CDR2 EKD. Losses at the gene ends were 3 bases for V and 3 bases for J; bases not matched to a gene: 20. The CDR3 is 20 residues long. This chain's CDR3 is CACDLMSAGLGDTSSDKLIF. Written as DNA, the CDR3 is TGTGCCTGTGACTTGATGTCGGCGGGGCTGGGGGATACATCCTCCGATAAACTCATCTTT.

Regarding this clone: One base separates it from a far larger clone, so it is likely a read error. In DNA form, the CDR3 reads TGTGCCTGTGACACCCTGGGGGGTTACGACGGTAAACTCACCTTT. Translation: CACDTLGGYDGKLTF. The chain joins TRDV2 to TRDJ1; 7 bases line up with TRDD3. The CDR3 has 15 residues. From germline, CDR1 is GEAIGNYY and CDR2 EKD.

The gene calls are TRDV2 and TRDJ1; 11 bases fit TRDD3. Looked up from germline, CDR1 is GEAIGNYY and CDR2 is EKD. This CDR3 region has 17 residues. The V and J ends lost 3 bases and 12 bases, in that order; junction bases with no gene match: 20. The CDR3 DNA is TGTGCCTGTGACTCATGGACCGCCGGACTGGGGGATAGGGAATTCATCTTT. Protein product: CACDSWTAGLGDREFIF.

To note about this clone: This sample includes further DNA sequences coding for the same CDR3. The genes are TRDV2 and TRDJ1, with 10 bases aligning to TRDD3. Germline V gene sequence: CDR1 GEAIGNYY, CDR2 EKD. This CDR3 region has 20 residues. Trimming cost V 1 base and J 2 bases; bases outside gene matches: 18. The CDR3: CACDTLGTGGSRKSTDKLIF. In nucleotides, the CDR3 is TGTGCCTGTGACACGCTTGGTACTGGGGGATCCCGCAAGTCGACCGATAAACTCATCTTT.

This clone is medium-sized (0.01 to 0.1%) in the sample. The chain employs TRDV2 and TRDJ1; 9 bases map to TRDD3. V shed 0 bases and J 0 bases; nucleotides not matched to a gene: 10. The CDR3 has 18 residues. CDR1 is GEAIGNYY, CDR2 EKD, per germline. CDR3 amino acids: CACDTVLTGGHYTDKLIF. The CDR3 DNA reads as TGTGCCTGTGACACCGTCCTTACTGGGGGACACTACACCGATAAACTCATCTTT.

This clone is termed large. The chain couples TRDV2 to TRDJ1, with TRDD3 identical over 13 bases. From germline, CDR1 is GEAIGNYY and CDR2 EKD. The J segment lost 2 bases and the V segment lost 5 bases, leaving 7 bases of the junction unmatched. The CDR3 contains 16 residues. This chain's CDR3 is CACVRLGDTETDKLIF. Written as DNA, the CDR3 is TGTGCCTGTGTCCGACTGGGGGATACGGAGACCGATAAACTCATCTTT.

This clone is medium-sized within its sample. The sample contains more than one DNA sequence encoding this CDR3. This sequence joins TRDV2 and TRDJ1; 9 positions agree with TRDD3. CDR1 and CDR2 from the germline V gene are GEAIGNYY and EKD. V was pared by 0 bases and J by 6 bases, with 22 bases of the junction left unmatched. This CDR3 contains 20 residues. CDR3 residues: CACDTVLLGDSSLPDNKLIF. CDR3 DNA sequence: TGTGCCTGTGACACCGTTCTGCTGGGGGATTCGTCCTTACCCGATAATAAACTCATCTTT.

This clone was detected only a few times. A single base is all that separates this from a far larger clone, so a read error is likely. Other DNA sequences in the sample encode the same CDR3. The chain joins TRDV2 to TRDJ1; D possibly matches TRDD2 or TRDD3 (7 bases each). The CDR3 sequence is 19 residues long. Germline-derived CDR1 and CDR2 are GEAIGNYY and EKD. This CDR3 reads CACDTAGFPTGAYGDKLIF. Here the CDR3 DNA reads TGTGCCTGTGACACGGCGGGCTTTCCTACTGGGGCTTATGGCGATAAACTTATCTTT.

Regarding this clone: A far more abundant clone sits one base away, making this likely a read error. The chain recombines TRDV2 with TRDJ1, with a possible D match to TRDD3 (6 bases). The CDR3 extends over 23 amino acids. The germline CDR1 and CDR2 sequences are GEAIGNYY and EKD. For the CDR3, the DNA is TGTGCCTGTGACACCGTTAAGTCCGATCCTAACGTGGGGATCGTCCATCTCACCAATAAACTCATCTTT. Its protein product is CACDTVKSDPNVGIVHLTNKLIF.

This clone was detected a few times. A far larger clone is a single base away, which makes a read error likely. The genes are TRDV2 and TRDJ1; a possible D gene is TRDD3 (5 bases). CDR3 length: 15 residues. V was cut by 0 bases and J by 5 bases, with 15 bases left in between. Germline assignment: CDR1 GEAIGNYY and CDR2 EKD. The CDR3, as DNA: TGTGCCTGTGACACCCTGGATAGGGGACAAGATAAACTCATCTTT. This codes for CACDTLDRGQDKLIF.

This clone was detected a few times. One base separates it from a far larger clone, so it is likely a read error. The sample has other DNA sequences that encode this CDR3 too. The chain couples TRDV2 to TRDJ1, with 9 bases identical to TRDD3. V gave up 3 bases and J gave up 5 bases; unmatched junction bases: 15. Per the germline V gene, CDR1 is GEAIGNYY and CDR2 is EKD. The CDR3 consists of 17 residues. The CDR3 here is CACDSIDGGILSDKLIF. The CDR3 bases are TGTGCCTGTGACTCTATAGACGGGGGGATACTTTCTGATAAACTCATCTTT.

This clone turned up a few times. A much larger clonotype is one base distant, so this may be a read error. The chain has TRDV2 and TRDJ1; maybe TRDD3 (5 bases). This CDR3 is 16 amino acids long. Germline V gene data show CDR1 as GEAIGNYY and CDR2 as EKD. Trimming stripped 3 bases from V and 2 bases from J, with 18 bases between. The CDR3 loop reads CACDVLVDPGTDKLIF. Here the CDR3 DNA reads TGTGCCTGTGACGTACTGGTGGATCCGGGGACCGATAAACTCATCTTT.

As regards this clone: This likely came from a read error, as a far larger clone is one base away. V and J are TRDV2 and TRDJ1, with 7 positions matching TRDD3. The CDR3 is made up of 22 amino acids. The V segment lost 2 bases and the J segment 0 bases; nucleotides outside the gene matches: 26. The germline V gene has CDR1 GEAIGNYY and CDR2 EKD. In DNA, the CDR3 is TGTGCCTGTGACAGGGTGAGGACGGACTGGGGAGTAGGAGGTCGGTACACCGATAAACTCATCTTT. This translates into CACDRVRTDWGVGGRYTDKLIF.

This clone is categorized as large. Other DNA sequences in the sample encode the same CDR3. The chain combines TRDV2 with TRDJ1, with 8 nucleotides matching TRDD3. The CDR3 is 16 residues long. V shed 1 base and J 4 bases; nucleotides not matched to a gene: 10. Germline CDR1 is GEAIGNYY and CDR2 is EKD. The CDR3: CACDTLGDPLDDKLIF. The CDR3, as DNA: TGTGCCTGTGACACGCTGGGGGACCCACTTGACGATAAACTCATCTTT.

With regard to this clone: With a much larger clone just one base away, this may be a read error. The chain links TRDV2 to TRDJ1; possible D gene TRDD3, 6 bases. This CDR3 is built from 24 residues. Looked up from germline, CDR1 is GEAIGNYY and CDR2 is EKD. CDR3 amino acids: CAFDTLANFRTPGELSGGTDKLIF. CDR3 in DNA: TGTGCCTTTGACACCTTGGCTAACTTTCGTACCCCGGGGGAATTATCGGGTGGGACCGATAAACTCATCTTT.

Of note for this clone: The protein TCRdb lists belongs to a much larger clone and differs from this DNA's translation at residue 12, which points to a read error; the protein shown is made from the DNA. The chain employs TRDV2 and TRDJ1; perhaps TRDD2 as D (7 bases). CDR1 is GEAIGNYY, CDR2 EKD, per germline. V shed 1 base and J shed 4 bases, with 27 bases lying between them. The CDR3 consists of 19 residues. The CDR3 loop reads CACDTAGFPTGTYGDKLIF. The CDR3 DNA follows: TGTGCCTGTGACACGGCGGGCTTTCCTACTGGGACTTATGGCGATAAACTCATCTTT.

A few counts support this clone. One base separates it from a far larger clone, so it is likely a read error. The same CDR3 also results from other DNA sequences found in this sample. The rearrangement links TRDV2 to TRDJ1; 10 positions match TRDD3. CDR3 length: 19 amino acids. Germline V lookup: CDR1 GEAIGNYY, CDR2 EKD. The CDR3 region is CACDPLAGGYYGDAYKLIF. CDR3 DNA: TGTGCCTGTGATCCTCTTGCTGGGGGATATTATGGGGACGCCTATAAACTAATCTTT.

In its sample, this clone was seen a few times. Given a far larger clone just one base away, this is likely a sequencing read error. CDR3 nucleotides: TGTGCCTGTGACCCAGCACTGGGGGTCTACACCGATAAACTCATCTTT. This encodes CACDPALGVYTDKLIF. This sequence joins TRDV2 and TRDJ1, with 8 bases fitting TRDD3. The CDR3 runs to 16 residues. Germline loops: CDR1 GEAIGNYY, CDR2 EKD. V shed 3 bases and J 0 bases; nucleotides not matched to a gene: 8.

A note on this clone: The protein that TCRdb holds for this DNA derives from a much larger clone and differs from the translated DNA at residue 3, which likely indicates a read error; the protein shown here is translated from the DNA. V usage is TRDV2 and J usage is TRDJ1, with 11 bases that match TRDD3. The germline V gene has CDR1 GEAIGNYY and CDR2 EKD. The CDR3 is 20 amino acids. The CDR3 DNA follows: TGTGCCGGTGACTTGATGTCGGCGGGGCTGGGGGATACATCCACCGATAAACTCATCTTT. Amino acids: CAGDLMSAGLGDTSTDKLIF.

Sample share makes this clone large. V and J are TRDV2 and TRDJ1, with D perhaps TRDD3 (5 bases). Germline V CDR1 and CDR2: GEAIGNYY, EKD. Between the trimmed V and J ends, which lost 1 base and 0 bases, there was a span of 17 bases. The CDR3 runs 17 residues. CDR3 nucleotides: TGTGCCTGTGACACTGTCGGGGGCGGGCCGTACACCGATAAACTCATCTTT. It is translated as CACDTVGGGPYTDKLIF.

This clone was counted between two and nine times. With a far larger clone one base away, a read error is the likely cause. Other DNA sequences in this specimen translate into the identical CDR3. The gene calls are TRDV2 and TRDJ1; D possibly matches TRDD2 or TRDD3 (7 bases each). In germline, CDR1 is GEAIGNYY, CDR2 EKD. V was pared by 1 base and J by 4 bases, with 27 bases between. CDR3 length equals 19 residues. CDR3 nucleotide sequence: TGTGCCTGTGACACGGCGGGCTTTCCTACTGGGGCTTACGGCGATAAACTCATCTTT. Amino acid sequence: CACDTAGFPTGAYGDKLIF.

A note on this clone: A read error is the likely source, as a far larger clone sits one nucleotide away. J is TRDJ1 and V is TRDV2; perhaps TRDD3 as D (6 bases). This CDR3 comprises 23 residues. V lost 3 bases to trimming and J lost 4 bases, with 41 bases between them. Germline V CDR1 and CDR2: GEAIGNYY, EKD. The CDR3 spells CACDELRPRKKVEPGVYSDKLIF. The CDR3 DNA is TGTGCCTGTGACGAACTAAGGCCACGCAAAAAAGTCGAGCCTGGGGTATATAGCGATAAACTCATCTTT.

A word on this clone: The protein TCRdb gives is from a much larger clone and does not agree with this DNA's translation at residue 7, likely a read error; the protein shown here comes from the DNA. The chain employs TRDV2 and TRDJ1, with 7 positions matching TRDD3. In germline, CDR1 is GEAIGNYY, CDR2 EKD. The CDR3 has 17 amino acids. Germline trimming cut 4 bases from V and 2 bases from J; bases unmatched to any gene: 15. CDR3 in DNA: TGTGCCTGTGAATCCTTACGGGGGGATCCGTTAACCGATAAACTCATCTTT. Translation: CACESLRGDPLTDKLIF.

On this clone itself: At one boundary the junction diverges from the germline segment, which might be a read error. This sequence joins TRDV2 and TRDJ1; 13 nucleotides match TRDD3. Per the germline V gene, CDR1 is GEAIGNYY and CDR2 is EKD. This CDR3 has 18 residues. The CDR3 DNA reads TGTGCCTGTGACTCCGTACTGGGGGATACGGGATTCACCGATCAACTCATCTTT. It encodes CACDSVLGDTGFTDQLIF.

Remarks on this clone: With only one base between it and a far larger clone, this is likely a read error. The genes are TRDV2 and TRDJ1, with D perhaps matching TRDD3 (5 bases). The CDR3 covers 15 residues. CDR1 and CDR2 (germline): GEAIGNYY, EKD. CDR3 amino acids: CARDPLNRGEFKLIF. As DNA, the CDR3 is TGTGCCCGTGACCCCCTCAACAGGGGAGAATTTAAACTCATCTTT.

In this sample, this clone turned up a few times. This is likely an artifact of a read error, given a far larger clone one base away. Other DNA sequences in this sample translate to the same CDR3. The rearrangement uses TRDV2 and TRDJ1; 7 nucleotides match TRDD3. V lost 1 base and J lost 4; bases outside the gene matches: 20. CDR1 GEAIGNYY and CDR2 EKD come from the germline V gene. The CDR3 runs 19 residues. CDR3 sequence reads: CACDTAGFPTGAYGDKLIF. DNA of the CDR3: TGTGCCTGTGACACGGCGGGCTTTCCCACTGGGGCTTATGGCGATAAACTCATCTTT.

This clone is labeled as medium-sized (0.01 to 0.1%). The genes are TRDV2 and TRDJ1, with 10 bases matching TRDD3. This CDR3 has 19 amino acids. Germline CDR1 GEAIGNYY, CDR2 EKD. The V gene end was trimmed by 0 bases and the J gene end by 1 base; junction bases not matched to a gene: 13. The CDR3 sequence is CACDTVGLGDASSTDKLIF. In DNA, the CDR3 is TGTGCCTGTGACACCGTGGGACTGGGGGATGCGAGTAGCACCGATAAACTCATCTTT.

This clone came up a few times. A far larger clone is only one base removed, so a read error is likely. Other DNA sequences in the sample encode the same CDR3. The chain recombines TRDV2 with TRDJ1, with TRDD3 identical over 11 bases. Germline-derived CDR1 and CDR2 are GEAIGNYY and EKD. J gave up 5 bases and V 3 bases, and 22 bases lay outside the gene matches. This CDR3 comprises 20 residues. The CDR3 here is CACDLMSAGLGDTSTDKLIF. The CDR3 region has the DNA TGTGCCTGTGACTTGATGTCGGCGGGGCTGGGGGATACATCCACAGATAAACTCATCTTT.

This clone rates as medium-sized. V usage is TRDV2 and J usage is TRDJ1, with 11 bases matching TRDD3. The V gene end was trimmed by 3 bases and the J gene end by 0 bases; junction bases not matched to a gene: 20. Germline-derived CDR1 and CDR2 are GEAIGNYY and EKD. CDR3 size: 21 residues. The CDR3 here is CACDDILGDRPTGPYTDKLIF. The CDR3 DNA reads as TGTGCCTGTGACGACATACTGGGGGATAGGCCCACAGGCCCGTACACCGATAAACTCATCTTT.

The chain is built from TRDV2 and TRDJ3; 13 nucleotides match TRDD3. This CDR3 has 22 amino acids. V shed 0 bases and J 0 bases; nucleotides not matched to a gene: 10. Germline assignment: CDR1 GEAIGNYY and CDR2 EKD. The CDR3 DNA sequence: TGTGCCTGTGACACCGTACTGGGGGATACGTTGATCAGCTCCTGGGACACCCGACAGATGTTTTTC. Translation: CACDTVLGDTLISSWDTRQMFF.